The rows below give T cell receptor beta chains drawn from one sample of a study of blood T cell repertoires in COVID-19. Sequencing used immunoSEQ multiplex PCR; TCRdb keeps in-frame clones, though not all of them. The repertoire has about 160,000 clones, 82% of them found once; the top ten carry around 7%. The source material was peripheral blood. Source of these receptors: a middle-aged woman with COVID-19, enrolled during active disease. CDR3s include the opening cysteine and the closing phenylalanine or tryptophan. The D gene is left open where the match is weak. For some rows the clone size is stated as once, few or many, or as a class when expanded; others skip it.

J | V | D | size | DNA | CDR3
TRBJ2-1 | TRBV29-1 | - | - | TGCAGCGTTGAAGGGGGACAAATCTCCTACAATGAGCAGTTCTTC | CSVEGGQISYNEQFF
TRBJ2-3 | TRBV6-2/TRBV6-3 | - | - | TGTGCCAGCAGCGCGGAACCCTTTAGCACAGATACGCAGTATTTT | CASSAEPFSTDTQYF
TRBJ2-7 | TRBV5-1 | - | - | TGCGCCAGCAGCTGGGCGGGACCGGACGGTGGAGGCGAGCAGTACTTC | CASSWAGPDGGGEQYF
TRBJ2-5 | TRBV6-5 | - | - | TGTGCCAGCAGTTACGTCCAGGGTAGGGAAGAGACCCAGTACTTC | CASSYVQGREETQYF
TRBJ1-5 | TRBV2 | TRBD1 | few | TGTGCCAGCAGTGAAGGTATAGGGGGCCTCAATCAGCCCCAGCATTTT | CASSEGIGGLNQPQHF
TRBJ1-5 | TRBV19 | - | few | TGTGCCATTGGAGGGAAGTATAGCAATCAGCCCCAGCATTTT | CAIGGKYSNQPQHF
TRBJ1-5 | TRBV27 | TRBD1 | - | TGTGCCAGCAGTCTGGGACAGAATCAGCCCCAGCATTTT | CASSLGQNQPQHF
TRBJ1-5 | TRBV27 | - | - | TGTGCCAGCAGTTTTACGGGATTTCAGCCCCAGCATTTT | CASSFTGFQPQHF
TRBJ2-7 | TRBV19 | TRBD2 | few | TGTGCCAGTAGTATAGGTTACGGAGGGACTAGCAGCTACGAGCAGTACTTC | CASSIGYGGTSSYEQYF
TRBJ1-2 | TRBV5-4 | - | - | TGTGCCAGCAGCCTGACGGGGAGGGACTATGGCTACACCTTC | CASSLTGRDYGYTF
TRBJ2-1 | TRBV11-2 | - | - | TGTGCCAGCAGCTTAGCCCCGTGGGGGGAACTCTACAATGAGCAGTTCTTC | CASSLAPWGELYNEQFF
TRBJ2-7 | TRBV7-2 | - | - | TGTGCCAGCAGCTTAGAACCGGGATTAGAGCAGTACTTC | CASSLEPGLEQYF
TRBJ2-1 | TRBV12-3/TRBV12-4 | TRBD1 | - | TGTGCCAGCAGTGCGAGGGACAGGGAAGCCGTCTTC | CASSARDREAVF
TRBJ2-1 | TRBV28 | - | - | TGTGCCAGCAGTTGGGGGGTAGTTGGTGGGAGTGGGAATGAGCAGTTCTTC | CASSWGVVGGSGNEQFF
TRBJ1-1 | TRBV6-5 | - | - | TGTGCCAGCAGAAGGGGATTGGACACTGAAGCTTTCTTT | CASRRGLDTEAFF
TRBJ2-7 | TRBV10-3 | TRBD2 | - | TGTGCCATCAGTGAGTCTCCTAGCGGGAGGGCCGGCGAGCAGTACTTC | CAISESPSGRAGEQYF
TRBJ2-3 | TRBV10-1 | TRBD2 | - | TGCGCCAGCAGTGCCCTAGCGGGAGCTACGGCGCAGTATTTT | CASSALAGATAQYF
TRBJ2-2 | TRBV12-3/TRBV12-4 | - | - | TGTGCCAGCAGAGGGAGGAGCGGGGAGCTGTTTTTT | CASRGRSGELFF
TRBJ1-1 | TRBV4-1 | - | - | TGCGCCAGCAGCCAAGAAGTTACTCGAACAGGTGAAGCTTTCTTT | CASSQEVTRTGEAFF
TRBJ2-7 | TRBV16 | TRBD1 | once | TGTGCCAGCAGCCAAACATTTGGGACAGGGCGCTACGAGCAGTACTTC | CASSQTFGTGRYEQYF
TRBJ1-1 | TRBV3-1/TRBV3-2 | - | - | TGTGCCAGCAGACTACAGGCCCTGAACACTGAAGCTTTCTTT | CASRLQALNTEAFF
TRBJ2-1 | TRBV9 | - | - | TGTGCCAGCAGCCTCAGGGACCGGGGGTATGAGCAGTTCTTC | CASSLRDRGYEQFF
TRBJ2-3 | TRBV10-1 | - | - | TGCGCCAGCAGTGAGTTTTCGTTAGATACGCAGTATTTT | CASSEFSLDTQYF
TRBJ1-2 | TRBV7-3 | - | - | TGTGCCAGCAGCTTAGACTTTTCCCTAGATTTCAGGGTATTGGGATATGGCTACACCTTC | CASSLDFSLDFRVLGYGYTF
TRBJ2-5 | TRBV5-4 | TRBD1 | - | TGTGCCAGCAGTGCTGCCGGGACAGGGAAAGAGACCCAGTACTTC | CASSAAGTGKETQYF
TRBJ2-1 | TRBV29-1 | TRBD2 | - | TGCAGCGTCGAACCAGGACTAGCGGGATGGAATGAGCAGTTCTTC | CSVEPGLAGWNEQFF
TRBJ2-5 | TRBV4-1 | TRBD1 | - | TGCGCCAGCAGCCCCCGGGTGGGGGTCAGGGGGCGTTGGGAGACCCAGTACTTC | CASSPRVGVRGRWETQYF